Described below is a single TCR beta chain sequence and its context. Its antigen is still unknown. This CDR3 has 11 amino acids. Germline CDR1 and CDR2: MDHEN and SYDVKM. V lost 5 bases to trimming and J lost 2 bases, with 3 bases between them. The data derive from a study of shared clonotypes between healthy human individuals. DNA input for the unsorted PBMC replicate PCRs was approximately 0.3 ug, approximately 29,000 T cell genomes. Assay used: immunoSEQ multiplex PCR; TCRdb lists only in-frame clones, some missing. The table has fewer than 550,000 clones, about three quarters seen once. Study-level points and caveats: Sequencing depth was expected to influence donor clonotype sharing.

Caucasian adults residing in Nashville, Tennessee made up all the donors. This sequence joins TRBV28 and TRBJ1-2; no clear D gene. The TCR comes from a woman in her 40s in good health. Some clones in this sample may be carry-over from other donors' samples. Sequenced sample: PBMCs. The CDR3 region has the DNA TGTGCCAGCAGTCACAACTATGGCTACACCTTC. This gives the protein CASSHNYGYTF.